This entry lists 9 T cell receptor beta chains sequenced from one sample in a study of blood T cell repertoires in COVID-19. TCRdb's table, derived via immunoSEQ multiplex PCR, lists solely in-frame clones and lacks some. This sample has tens of thousands of clones, with more than 65% found just once. Sequenced: peripheral blood. These TCRs come from a woman older than 75 with active or convalescent COVID-19.

The chain is built from TRBV10-3 and TRBJ1-5, with 7 bases identical to TRBD1. CDR3 size: 13 residues. The V segment lost 10 bases and the J segment 5 bases; nucleotides outside the gene matches: 8. CDR1 is ENHRY and CDR2 is SYGVKD in the germline V gene. CDR3 coding DNA: TGTGCCAGTCACAGGGGTTGGGATCAGCCCCAGCATTTT. Protein: CASHRGWDQPQHF.

V and J are TRBV7-2 and TRBJ2-5; D is unclear. The CDR3 has 15 residues. In germline, CDR1 is SGHTA, CDR2 FQGNSA. V was clipped by 4 bases and J by 2 bases, with 14 bases between them. CDR3 sequence reads: CASSSRLASQETQYF. The CDR3 DNA follows: TGTGCCAGCAGCTCTCGCTTAGCATCTCAAGAGACCCAGTACTTC.

The V and J genes are TRBV4-1 and TRBJ2-1; 9 bases map to TRBD2. Germline V gene data show CDR1 as MGHRA and CDR2 as YSYEKL. J was trimmed by 6 bases and V by 4 bases; bases with no gene match: 10. The CDR3 is 16 amino acids. CDR3 sequence reads: CASSLGSSGTTNEQFF. CDR3 nucleotides: TGCGCCAGCAGCCTTGGATCTAGCGGGACAACCAATGAGCAGTTCTTC.

The rearrangement joins TRBV25-1 to TRBJ2-2; 8 nucleotides align to TRBD1. This CDR3 spans 17 amino acids. The ends lost 5 bases at V and 0 bases at J; junction bases unmatched: 8. Germline assignment: CDR1 MGHDK and CDR2 SYGVNS. The CDR3 region is CASSPRTGQTNTGELFF. As DNA, the CDR3 is TGTGCCAGCAGTCCCAGGACAGGGCAGACGAACACCGGGGAGCTGTTTTTT.

V and J are TRBV5-5 and TRBJ1-1, with D unresolved. The CDR3 length is 13 residues. Looked up from germline, CDR1 is SGHKS and CDR2 is YYEKEE (reference sequence). V lost 2 bases and J lost 1, with 6 bases in between. This CDR3 reads CASSFQSNTEAFF. The CDR3 bases are TGTGCCAGCAGCTTTCAGTCGAACACTGAAGCTTTCTTT.

CDR3 DNA: TGTGCCAGCATTAAGCCCGGGGGTCTGGGCACTGAAGCTTTCTTT. Its translation: CASIKPGGLGTEAFF. V gene TRBV28 combines with J gene TRBJ1-1; D is perhaps TRBD1 (5 bases). Germline-derived CDR1 and CDR2 are MDHEN and SYDVKM. The length of the CDR3 is 15 residues. Trimming removed 7 bases from V and 4 bases from J, with 19 bases in between.

The chain combines TRBV18 with TRBJ1-3; D possibly corresponds to TRBD1 (5 bases). The germline gives CDR1 KGHSH, CDR2 LQKENI. Trimming stripped 3 bases from V and 0 bases from J, with 15 bases between. CDR3 size: 17 residues. This chain's CDR3 is CASSPNPGGASGNTIYF. The CDR3 nucleotides are TGTGCCAGCTCACCCAACCCAGGTGGGGCCTCTGGAAACACCATATATTTT.

The genes are TRBV12-5 and TRBJ2-7; D is unresolved. The CDR3 contains 12 residues. The V end lost 5 bases, the J end lost 3 bases, and 8 bases lay between the germline ends. The germline CDR1 and CDR2 sequences are LGHNT and FRNRAP. CDR3 nucleotide sequence: TGTGCTAGTGGTCTCCCAGTCTACGAGCAGTACTTC. It yields the protein CASGLPVYEQYF.

The rearrangement links TRBV5-1 to TRBJ1-1, with 8 bases lining up with TRBD1. The germline gives CDR1 SGHRS, CDR2 YFSETQ. The CDR3 consists of 15 residues. The V gene end was trimmed by 3 bases and the J gene end by 5 bases; junction bases not matched to a gene: 9. CDR3 residues: CASSSQGAYNTEAFF. The CDR3 DNA follows: TGCGCCAGCAGCTCTCAGGGGGCTTATAATACTGAAGCTTTCTTT.